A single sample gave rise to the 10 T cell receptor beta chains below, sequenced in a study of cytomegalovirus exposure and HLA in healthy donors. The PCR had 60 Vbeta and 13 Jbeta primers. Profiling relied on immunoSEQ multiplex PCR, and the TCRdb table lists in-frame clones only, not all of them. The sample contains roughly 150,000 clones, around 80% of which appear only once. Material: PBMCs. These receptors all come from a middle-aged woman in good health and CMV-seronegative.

The CDR3 region is CASSLNTNYEQYF. The CDR3 DNA reads TGTGCCAGCAGCTTGAACACGAACTACGAGCAGTACTTC. This chain joins TRBV5-4 and TRBJ2-5; no clear D. The DNA end is more similar to TRBJ2-7, so the J call may be wrong. This CDR3 is built from 13 residues. Germline CDR1 is SGHNT and CDR2 is YYREEE (reference sequence).

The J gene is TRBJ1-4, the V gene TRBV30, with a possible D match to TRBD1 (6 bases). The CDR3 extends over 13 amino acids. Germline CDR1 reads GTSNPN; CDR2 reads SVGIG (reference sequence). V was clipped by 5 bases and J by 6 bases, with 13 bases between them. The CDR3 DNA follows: TGTGCCTGGGCACAGGGAGCTCATGAAAAACTGTTTTTT. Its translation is CAWAQGAHEKLFF.

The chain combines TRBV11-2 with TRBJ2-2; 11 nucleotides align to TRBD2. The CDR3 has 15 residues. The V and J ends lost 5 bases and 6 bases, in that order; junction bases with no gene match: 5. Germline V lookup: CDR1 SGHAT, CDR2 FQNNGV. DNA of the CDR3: TGTGCCAGCAGCCCGACTAGCGGGGCGGCCGGGGAGCTGTTTTTT. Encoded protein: CASSPTSGAAGELFF.

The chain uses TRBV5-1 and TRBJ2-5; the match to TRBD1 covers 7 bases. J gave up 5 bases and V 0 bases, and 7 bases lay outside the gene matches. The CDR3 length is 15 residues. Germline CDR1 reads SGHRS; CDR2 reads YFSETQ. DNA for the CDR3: TGCGCCAGCAGCTTGGACAGGGGATTTATGGAGACCCAGTACTTC. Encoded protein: CASSLDRGFMETQYF.

CDR3 sequence: CAISENGVSYNEQFF. For the CDR3, the DNA is TGTGCCATCAGTGAGAACGGGGTTTCCTACAATGAGCAGTTCTTC. This chain joins TRBV10-3 and TRBJ2-1; a weak D match, TRBD2 (5 bases). Germline lookup yields CDR1 ENHRY and CDR2 SYGVKD. The CDR3 loop spans 15 amino acids. V lost 2 bases and J 1 base, leaving 9 bases between the germline ends.

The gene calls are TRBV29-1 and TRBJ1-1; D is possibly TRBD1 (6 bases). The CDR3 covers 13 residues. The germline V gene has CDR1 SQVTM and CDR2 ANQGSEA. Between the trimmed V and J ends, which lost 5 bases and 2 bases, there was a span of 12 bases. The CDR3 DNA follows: TGCAGCGTTAGCCGGGACATTAACACTGAAGCTTTCTTT. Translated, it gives CSVSRDINTEAFF.

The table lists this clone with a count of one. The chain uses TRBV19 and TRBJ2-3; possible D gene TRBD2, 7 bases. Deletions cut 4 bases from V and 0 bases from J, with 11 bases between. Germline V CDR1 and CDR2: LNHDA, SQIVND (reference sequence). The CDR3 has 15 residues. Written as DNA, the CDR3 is TGTGCCAGTAGTAAGGGGGGGGGTAGCACAGATACGCAGTATTTT. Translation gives CASSKGGGSTDTQYF.

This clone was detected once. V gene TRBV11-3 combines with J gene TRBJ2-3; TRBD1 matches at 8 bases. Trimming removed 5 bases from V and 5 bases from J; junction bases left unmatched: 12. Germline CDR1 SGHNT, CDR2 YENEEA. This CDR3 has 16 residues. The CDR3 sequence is CASSPRQGTRGDTQYF. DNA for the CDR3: TGTGCCAGCAGCCCCCGACAGGGGACCAGGGGAGATACGCAGTATTTT.

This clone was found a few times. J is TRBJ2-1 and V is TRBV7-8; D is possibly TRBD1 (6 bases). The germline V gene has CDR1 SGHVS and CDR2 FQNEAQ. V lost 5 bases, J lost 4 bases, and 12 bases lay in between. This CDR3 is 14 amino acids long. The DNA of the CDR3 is TGTGCCAGCAGCCCTGGGACACAATACAATGAGCAGTTCTTC. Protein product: CASSPGTQYNEQFF. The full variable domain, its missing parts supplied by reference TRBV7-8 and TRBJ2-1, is GAGVSQSPRYKVAKRGQDVALRCDPISGHVSLFWYQQALGQGPEFLTYFQNEAQLDKSGLPSDRFFAERPEGSVSTLKIQRTQQEDSAVYLCASSPGTQYNEQFFGPGTRLTVL.

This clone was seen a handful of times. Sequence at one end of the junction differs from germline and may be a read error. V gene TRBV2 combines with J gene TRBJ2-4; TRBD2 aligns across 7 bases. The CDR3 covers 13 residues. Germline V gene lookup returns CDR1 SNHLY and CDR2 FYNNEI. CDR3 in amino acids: CASGGVFENSQYF. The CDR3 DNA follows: TGTGCCAGCGGGGGGGTTTTCGAAAACAGTCAGTACTTC. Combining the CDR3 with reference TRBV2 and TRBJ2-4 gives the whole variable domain EPEVTQTPSHQVTQMGQEVILRCVPISNHLYFYWYRQILGQKVEFLVSFYNNEISEKSEIFDDQFSVERPDGSNFTLKIRSTKLEDSAMYFCASGGVFENSQYFGAGTRLSVL.